A selection of T cell receptor beta chains follows, all from one sample in a study of beta chain features in type 1 diabetes. This table comes from immunoSEQ multiplex PCR, and its TCRdb copy is limited to in-frame clones, with some not included. The sample consists of tens of thousands of clones, 52% of them appearing once. Input material: Tregs from blood. Receptors were obtained from a woman between 35 and 50 years old with type 1 diabetes. The CDR3 runs from the conserved cysteine through the conserved F or W. Fields, in order: D gene, V gene, J gene, clone size, CDR3 protein, CDR3 DNA. A D gene is named only where the DNA matches it firmly. A row's size may be missing; if present it is once, few, many or a size class.

>TRBD1|TRBV27|TRBJ2-7|few
CASCRQGTEYEQYF
TGTGCCAGCTGCCGGCAGGGGACAGAGTACGAGCAGTACTTC
>NA|TRBV27|TRBJ2-3|few
CASSLQRTRTDTQYF
TGTGCCAGCAGTTTACAGCGGACCCGCACAGATACGCAGTATTTT
>NA|TRBV27|TRBJ1-4|few
CASSSSGGNNEKLFF
NA
>NA|TRBV7-9|TRBJ2-7|NA
CASSLGQGGDEQYF
TGTGCCAGCAGCTTAGGGCAGGGGGGCGACGAGCAGTACTTC
>NA|TRBV4-2|TRBJ2-7|NA
CASSQDSGFLGEQYF
TGTGCCAGCAGCCAAGATTCGGGGTTCCTCGGCGAGCAGTACTTC
>TRBD1|TRBV7-7|TRBJ2-5|NA
CASSFDREETQYF
TGTGCTAGCAGCTTTGACAGGGAAGAGACCCAGTACTTC
>NA|TRBV28|TRBJ2-7|NA
CASSFNLNFLYEQYF
TGTGCCAGCAGTTTTAATCTAAATTTCCTCTACGAGCAGTACTTC
>NA|TRBV11-3|TRBJ2-1|NA
CASSLELTQAQFF
TGTGCCAGCAGCTTAGAGCTTACGCAGGCCCAGTTCTTC
>NA|TRBV5-1|TRBJ1-1|few
CASSLGLERAEAFF
TGCGCCAGCAGCTTGGGGTTGGAGAGGGCTGAAGCTTTCTTT
>TRBD2|TRBV7-2|TRBJ2-1|few
CASSFGLAGNNEQFF
TGTGCCAGCAGCTTCGGACTAGCGGGAAACAATGAGCAGTTCTTC
>NA|TRBV9|TRBJ1-2|few
CASSVATDAGYTF
TGTGCCAGCAGCGTAGCTACAGACGCTGGCTACACCTTC
>TRBD2|TRBV19|TRBJ2-1|NA
CASGPWTSGYNEQFF
TGTGCCAGTGGTCCCTGGACTAGCGGTTACAATGAGCAGTTCTTC
>TRBD2|TRBV7-2|TRBJ2-7|NA
CASSPTGGWSYEQYF
TGTGCCAGCAGCCCCACGGGAGGGTGGTCCTACGAGCAGTACTTC
>NA|TRBV7-9|TRBJ1-2|few
CASSSAGDAYGYTF
TGTGCCAGCAGCTCCGCAGGGGACGCTTATGGCTACACCTTC
>NA|TRBV7-9|TRBJ2-7|once
CASSRPGQGKYEQYF
TGTGCCAGCAGCCGCCCGGGCCAGGGGAAATACGAGCAGTACTTC